This entry concerns a single T cell receptor beta chain. Its target is unknown. This CDR3 is 15 amino acids long. With V trimmed by 5 bases and J by 4 bases, 5 bases remained unmatched. Germline lookup yields CDR1 SGHTA and CDR2 FQGNSA. This sample was included in a study of T cell responses to AZD1222 COVID-19 vaccine. Points from the study as a whole: Clonal diversity was possibly underestimated, and the donors were mostly white British, with more females. The reported proportion of spike-specific TCRs targeting unmutated variant regions was nearly half.

TCRdb's table, derived via immunoSEQ multiplex PCR, lists solely in-frame clones and lacks some. The sample has 130,000 or so clones; roughly nine tenths are singletons. The starting material was peripheral blood, obtained on day 0 of AZD1222 vaccination. This clonotype was sampled from an adult in good health. V and J are TRBV7-2 and TRBJ2-1; TRBD2 aligns across 10 bases. The CDR3: CASSTLAGVYNEQFF. The CDR3 DNA follows: TGTGCCAGCAGCACCCTAGCGGGGGTTTACAATGAGCAGTTCTTC.